The 30 T cell receptor beta chains below were found in one sample sequenced in a study of T-cell reconstitution after alpha-beta-depleted transplantation in children. Molecular barcoding with unique molecular identifiers was used for the TCRbeta library. TCRdb reanalysed the PCR reads using MiXCR and keeps one entry per CDR3 protein. The data hold hundreds of thousands of distinct CDR3 sequences, with approximately 14% observed a single time. The source material was PBMCs, sampled before TCRalphabeta/CD19-depleted stem cell transplant. These receptors all stem from a girl aged 2-10 years with congenital amegakaryocytic thrombocytopenia, due to receive a stem cell transplant.

This clonotype was counted a few times. This chain joins TRBV6-2 or TRBV6-3 and TRBJ2-1; the match to TRBD2 covers 7 bases. Losses at the gene ends were 2 bases for V and 10 bases for J; bases not matched to a gene: 14. The CDR3 has 16 residues. Germline-derived CDR1 and CDR2 are MNHEY and SVGEGT. The CDR3 spells CASSYPGLSLGAEQFF. For the CDR3, the DNA is TGTGCCAGCAGTTACCCGGGACTATCCCTAGGGGCCGAGCAGTTCTTC.

A few counts support this clonotype. The chain employs TRBV20-1 and TRBJ2-1; TRBD2 matches 8 bases. With 6 bases clipped from V and 0 bases from J, the junction kept 22 bases outside the gene matches. The CDR3 runs 20 residues. Germline-derived CDR1 and CDR2 are DFQATT and SNEGSKA (reference sequence). CDR3 sequence (DNA): TGCAGTGCCCAGCCCGGTTTGAGACTAGCGCCACGTTTCTCCTACAATGAGCAGTTCTTC. Amino acid sequence: CSAQPGLRLAPRFSYNEQFF.

This clonotype was seen ten or more times. V is TRBV20-1 and J is TRBJ2-3, with 9 bases lining up with TRBD1. With V trimmed by 6 bases and J by 3 bases, 13 bases remained unmatched. The CDR3 is 16 amino acids. Germline loops: CDR1 DFQATT, CDR2 SNEGSKA (reference sequence). The CDR3 nucleotides read TGCAGTGCGACGAGTCCCGGACAGGGGAAGACAGATACGCAGTATTTT. This codes for CSATSPGQGKTDTQYF.

This clonotype was seen at least ten times. The gene calls are TRBV7-9 and TRBJ1-2; D is uncertain. Germline lookup yields CDR1 SEHNR and CDR2 FQNEAQ (reference sequence). V was shortened by 5 bases and J by 8 bases, with 12 bases between the two germline ends. The CDR3 sequence is 12 residues long. The CDR3 spells CASSLRREGYTF. The CDR3 nucleotides read TGTGCCAGCAGCCTCCGGCGGGAAGGCTACACCTTC.

Many counts were recorded for this clonotype. The V call is TRBV6-1, the J call TRBJ2-3; TRBD1 matches at 8 bases. Germline V gene lookup returns CDR1 MNHNS and CDR2 SASEGT. V was clipped by 6 bases and J by 0 bases; unmatched bases: 2. CDR3 length equals 14 residues. The CDR3 region is CASRRQGSTDTQYF. The CDR3 region has the DNA TGTGCCAGCAGGAGACAGGGGAGCACAGATACGCAGTATTTT.

The chain uses TRBV10-3 and TRBJ1-3; D not certain. This CDR3 spans 11 amino acids. Germline values: CDR1 ENHRY, CDR2 SYGVKD. Trimming stripped 8 bases from V and 2 bases from J, with 4 bases between. The CDR3 loop reads CAIDAGNTIYF. The CDR3 bases are TGTGCCATCGATGCTGGAAACACCATATATTTT.

This clonotype came up a few times. This rearrangement joins TRBV9 to TRBJ1-1; D is possibly TRBD1 (5 bases). CDR3 size: 12 residues. Per the germline V gene, CDR1 is SGDLS and CDR2 is YYNGEE. V lost 1 base to trimming and J lost 11 bases, with 12 bases between them. DNA for the CDR3: TGTGCCAGCAGCGTAAGTGGGGGAGGGGCTTTCTTT. Protein sequence: CASSVSGGGAFF.

This sequence joins TRBV20-1 and TRBJ2-1, with a weak D call TRBD2 (6 bases). Trimming took off 7 bases at V and 4 bases at J, with 17 bases between the two ends. The CDR3 spans 14 residues. The germline gives CDR1 DFQATT, CDR2 SNEGSKA (reference sequence). The CDR3 DNA follows: TGCAGTGTCAGAGACGATAGCGGATACAATGAGCAGTTCTTC. As protein: CSVRDDSGYNEQFF.

V gene TRBV19 combines with J gene TRBJ2-5, with a possible D match to TRBD2 (6 bases). There are 17 residues in the CDR3. V was cut by 2 bases and J by 5 bases, with 21 bases left in between. The germline V gene encodes CDR1 LNHDA and CDR2 SQIVND (reference sequence). This CDR3 is CASSISPVGVGGETQYF. The CDR3 bases are TGTGCCAGTAGTATATCTCCAGTCGGGGTCGGAGGGGAGACCCAGTACTTC.

This clonotype occurred many times. The J gene is TRBJ2-2, the V gene TRBV4-2; possibly TRBD2 for D (6 bases). Germline V lookup: CDR1 LGHNA, CDR2 YNFKEQ. The V end lost 0 bases, the J end lost 0 bases, and 14 bases lay between the germline ends. The CDR3 runs to 18 residues. DNA of the CDR3: TGTGCCAGCAGCCAAGAAGATACCGGGAGTTCGAACACCGGGGAGCTGTTTTTT. Residues: CASSQEDTGSSNTGELFF.

The chain recombines TRBV27 with TRBJ1-6; 7 bases align to TRBD1. The V gene's germline CDR1 is MNHEY and CDR2 SMNVEV (reference sequence). The CDR3 spans 17 residues. V was pared by 5 bases and J by 0 bases, with 7 bases of the junction left unmatched. CDR3 residues: CASSSKGQSSYNSPLHF. Here the CDR3 DNA reads TGTGCCAGCAGTAGTAAGGGACAGAGCTCCTATAATTCACCCCTCCACTTT.

With respect to this clonotype: This clone may be a read error of a much larger clone one base away. The rearrangement links TRBV29-1 to TRBJ2-3; 10 positions agree with TRBD2. Germline CDR1 reads SQVTM; CDR2 reads ANQGSEA. The CDR3 is 16 amino acids. Trimming took 1 base from V and 5 from J; bases not matched to a gene: 9. CDR3 DNA: TGCAGCGTTGAAGGTACACCTAGCGGGAGTATAGATACGCAGTATTTT. This gives the protein CSVEGTPSGSIDTQYF.

This clonotype was observed a handful of times. This chain joins TRBV7-2 and TRBJ2-4, with 10 bases lining up with TRBD2. CDR1 and CDR2 (germline): SGHTA, FQGNSA. The CDR3 spans 20 residues. J lost 0 bases, V lost 3 bases, and 14 bases had no gene match. CDR3 sequence: CASSLAHGLAVYLAKNIQYF. CDR3 in DNA: TGTGCCAGCAGCTTGGCCCACGGACTAGCGGTATACCTAGCCAAAAACATTCAGTACTTC. The full variable domain, its missing parts supplied by reference TRBV7-2 and TRBJ2-4, is GAGVSQSPSNKVTEKGKDVELRCDPISGHTALYWYRQSLGQGLEFLIYFQGNSAPDKSGLPSDRFSAERTGGSVSTLTIQRTQQEDSAVYLCASSLAHGLAVYLAKNIQYFGAGTRLSVL.

This clonotype has ten or more counts. CDR3 DNA sequence: TGTGCCAGCAGCGCACCCGTGAGCACAGATACGCAGTATTTT. Translating gives CASSAPVSTDTQYF. V is TRBV5-5 and J is TRBJ2-3; no definite D call. This CDR3 is 14 amino acids long. V shed 4 bases and J shed 0 bases, with 9 bases lying between them. Germline CDR1 SGHKS, CDR2 YYEKEE (reference sequence).

The table lists this clonotype with a count of one. A much larger clonotype is one base distant, so this may be a read error. The V call is TRBV20-1, the J call TRBJ2-3, with 7 bases that match TRBD2. CDR3 length: 14 amino acids. In germline, CDR1 is DFQATT, CDR2 SNEGSKA (reference sequence). The CDR3 loop is CSVPSGISTGTQYF. The DNA of the CDR3 is TGCAGTGTTCCGAGCGGGATAAGCACAGGTACGCAGTATTTT.

This clonotype appeared many times. This sequence joins TRBV27 and TRBJ1-6; D gene ambiguous. Germline V gives CDR1 MNHEY, CDR2 SMNVEV (reference sequence). Trimming took 7 bases from V and 3 from J, leaving 13 bases between them. This CDR3 spans 15 amino acids. The CDR3 is CASTGGGGYNSPLHF. The CDR3 coding sequence is TGTGCCAGCACCGGCGGAGGCGGCTATAATTCACCCCTCCACTTT.

This chain joins TRBV5-1 and TRBJ2-1; the match to TRBD2 covers 14 bases. The CDR3 is 18 amino acids. Trimming cost V 3 bases and J 13 bases; bases outside gene matches: 18. Germline values: CDR1 SGHRS, CDR2 YFSETQ. The CDR3 here is CASSWRAGLAGASTIQFF. In DNA form, the CDR3 reads TGCGCCAGCAGCTGGAGGGCGGGACTAGCGGGAGCCTCCACGATACAGTTCTTC.

On this clonotype: This may arise from a read error, as a much more abundant clone is one base away. The J gene is TRBJ1-1, the V gene TRBV5-1; no firm D call. The CDR3 loop spans 14 amino acids. Trimming removed 0 bases at V and 3 bases at J, with 9 bases between. The germline V gene has CDR1 SGHRS and CDR2 YFSETQ. The CDR3 sequence: CASSLDGRDTEAFF. The CDR3 coding sequence is TGCGCCAGCAGCTTGGACGGGAGGGACACTGAAGCTTTCTTT.

This clonotype showed up many times. The chain employs TRBV3-1 and TRBJ2-7; either TRBD1 or TRBD2 may fit D (5 bases each). Trimming took 0 bases from V and 7 from J, leaving 10 bases between them. The CDR3 covers 13 residues. Looked up from germline, CDR1 is LGHDT and CDR2 is YNNKEL (reference sequence). CDR3 DNA: TGTGCCAGCAGCCAAGACCCCTGGGGGGAGCAGTACTTC. Residues: CASSQDPWGEQYF.

This clonotype was observed many times. This CDR3 is CSARVRQGLATQYF. CDR3 nucleotide sequence: TGCAGTGCTAGAGTCCGACAGGGGCTAGCGACCCAGTACTTC. V gene TRBV20-1 combines with J gene TRBJ2-5; 8 bases fit TRBD1. The CDR3 extends over 14 amino acids. The junction had 8 bases not matched to a gene; V was cut back by 1 base and J by 7 bases. The germline V gene encodes CDR1 DFQATT and CDR2 SNEGSKA (reference sequence).

This clonotype was counted at least ten times. The genes are TRBV7-2 and TRBJ1-1; D remains ambiguous. CDR1 is SGHTA and CDR2 is FQGNSA in the germline V gene. V shed 2 bases and J shed 4 bases, with 8 bases lying between them. There are 13 residues in the CDR3. CDR3 nucleotide sequence: TGTGCCAGCAGCTTATGGGCTCTCACTGAAGCTTTCTTT. This encodes CASSLWALTEAFF.

This clonotype was found many times. V is TRBV6-1 and J is TRBJ1-2; TRBD1 aligns across 7 bases. This CDR3 has 14 residues. Germline trimming cut 6 bases from V and 3 bases from J; bases unmatched to any gene: 7. Germline V gives CDR1 MNHNS, CDR2 SASEGT. Here the CDR3 DNA reads TGTGCCAGCAGCCGCCCCGGGACAGACTATGGCTACACCTTC. Translating gives CASSRPGTDYGYTF.

This clonotype has ten or more counts. The gene calls are TRBV27 and TRBJ2-3; the match to TRBD2 covers 11 bases. Unmatched junction bases numbered 2, after V lost 3 bases and J lost 0 bases. This CDR3 has 16 residues. Germline CDR1 MNHEY, CDR2 SMNVEV (reference sequence). The CDR3 spells CASSFWTSGSTDTQYF. The DNA for the CDR3 is TGTGCCAGCAGTTTTTGGACTAGCGGGAGCACAGATACGCAGTATTTT.

This clonotype came up many times. The rearrangement links TRBV28 to TRBJ1-1; 9 nucleotides line up with TRBD1. The trim removed 6 bases at V and 5 bases at J, leaving 4 bases unmatched. Germline loops: CDR1 MDHEN, CDR2 SYDVKM. This CDR3 is 13 amino acids long. The CDR3 nucleotides are TGTGCCAGCAGCGGGACAGGGCCGACTGAAGCTTTCTTT. Translated: CASSGTGPTEAFF.

This clonotype was picked up a small number of times. The V and J genes are TRBV5-1 and TRBJ2-1, with TRBD2 matching 9 bases. The germline CDR1 and CDR2 sequences are SGHRS and YFSETQ. The CDR3 sequence is 15 residues long. V shed 4 bases, J shed 5 bases, and the junction held 7 bases outside the gene matches. Written as DNA, the CDR3 is TGCGCCAGCAGCAGAGCGGGAGGAGGCCACAATGAGCAGTTCTTC. The encoded protein is CASSRAGGGHNEQFF.

This clonotype has at least ten counts. The J gene is TRBJ1-2, the V gene TRBV7-2, with D possibly matching TRBD1 (6 bases). The CDR3 consists of 15 residues. Trimming shortened V by 5 bases and J by 4 bases, and 17 bases separated the two germline ends. The germline CDR1 and CDR2 sequences are SGHTA and FQGNSA. CDR3 in DNA: TGTGCCAGCAGCCTCCCCGGAGGAGGGGGCTATGGCTACACCTTC. The encoded protein is CASSLPGGGGYGYTF. Together with reference TRBV7-2 and TRBJ1-2, the CDR3 gives the full variable domain: GAGVSQSPSNKVTEKGKDVELRCDPISGHTALYWYRQSLGQGLEFLIYFQGNSAPDKSGLPSDRFSAERTGGSVSTLTIQRTQQEDSAVYLCASSLPGGGGYGYTFGSGTRLTVV.

The rearrangement joins TRBV30 to TRBJ2-4, with D tentatively TRBD1 (6 bases). Germline V gene lookup returns CDR1 GTSNPN and CDR2 SVGIG (reference sequence). The V gene lost 1 base and the J gene lost 4 bases, with 11 bases spanning the gap. This CDR3 is 14 amino acids long. The CDR3 loop is CAWSADRMKNIQYF. CDR3 nucleotides: TGTGCCTGGAGTGCAGACAGGATGAAAAACATTCAGTACTTC.

This clonotype was seen only a few times. CDR3 nucleotide sequence: TGTGCCAGCAGCCCCTTCGGGAGCAATGAGCAGTTCTTC. As protein: CASSPFGSNEQFF. The gene calls are TRBV7-8 and TRBJ2-1; weak D call: TRBD2 (6 bases). Trimming pared 5 bases from V and 6 bases from J, leaving 11 bases between. Germline V gene sequence: CDR1 SGHVS, CDR2 FQNEAQ. The CDR3 consists of 13 residues.

The table lists this clonotype with many counts. J is TRBJ2-1 and V is TRBV12-3 or TRBV12-4; 10 nucleotides align to TRBD2. The CDR3 totals 16 residues. V shed 5 bases and J 4 bases; nucleotides not matched to a gene: 8. CDR3 loop: CASSILRSGGYNEQFF. CDR3 in DNA: TGTGCCAGCAGTATCCTCCGTAGCGGGGGGTACAATGAGCAGTTCTTC.

This clonotype came up a few times. The rearrangement links TRBV4-1 to TRBJ2-7; D perhaps matches TRBD2 (6 bases). Germline V lookup: CDR1 MGHRA, CDR2 YSYEKL. There are 13 residues in the CDR3. V dropped 4 bases and J dropped 5 bases, with 12 bases sitting between them. CDR3 sequence reads: CASSPVASDEQYF. The CDR3 bases are TGCGCCAGCAGCCCAGTGGCTAGCGACGAGCAGTACTTC.